Included here is one T cell receptor beta chain sequence, with context. In its sample, this clonotype was seen many times. The specificity of this receptor is unknown. Base qualities are not recorded, but no much larger clone differs from it by a single base. The library was produced with multiplex PCR. The sequencer was an Ion Torrent PGM. Adaptor-ligated barcode primers were used to amplify TRBV12-4/TRBJ1-2 clonotypes in the approximately 24-patient analysis. The Ion Personal Genome Machine system was used to sequence TRBV12-4/TRBJ1-2 amplicons from the approximately 23-patient cohort. Processing in the source paper ran as follows. For each of nine subset-tissue groups, sequencing data from the five patients were combined, and the groups were compared by unsupervised clustering of TCR gene usage. The Morisita-Horn index was used to calculate repertoire similarity, with shared sequences weighted according to their contribution to each repertoire. TCRdb reworked the public reads: Q25 trimming with fastp, MiXCR clone assembly, productive beta chains retained. Every distinct CDR3 protein forms one entry, paired with its most common genes and DNA. In this record, the V and J calls reflect TCRdb's handling and not the investigators' own analysis. Within this sample are roughly 2,000 distinct CDR3 sequences, with 15% to 20% of them counted one time only. The top ten hold around 29% of the sample.

This sample is drawn from a study (dated by TCRdb to 2013 to 2016). In the study overall: The study examined whether tumor-infiltrating Tregs in breast cancer are drawn from blood Tregs or arise in situ by conversion from other CD4+ T cell subsets. Study-wide findings and limitations: In terms of TCR gene usage, tumor memory CD4+ T cells clustered together with blood and lymph node memory CD4+ cells, as well as with lymph node naive CD4+ cells. The greatest overlap of tumor-infiltrating Treg TCR alpha and beta sequences was with tumor naive CD4+ T cells, followed next by blood naive CD4+ T cells. Rather than covering whole repertoires, validation in the larger cohort was restricted to a single TCR beta V-J rearrangement. Among about two dozen patients, about 13% of tumor Treg TRBV12-4/TRBJ1-2 sequences were shared with naive CD4+ cells, versus under 2.1% with blood Tregs or memory cells.

V is cut by 2 bases and J by 4 bases, and the space between the germline ends is 8 bases. The CDR3 covers 13 residues, taking in both the cysteine and the phenylalanine. Just CDR3 DNA is preserved here, 39 bases in frame from base 1. Tregs were isolated as CD4+CD25+CD127-/low cells. In a bigger cohort of around 20 breast cancer patients, the researchers sequenced just a single TRBV12-4/TRBJ1-2 rearrangement in tumor Tregs as well as in blood Treg, naive and memory CD4+ cells. Mononuclear cells from lymph nodes or roughly 54 ml of peripheral blood were isolated by Ficoll density gradient centrifugation. Sorted cell populations were confirmed by FACS to exceed 90% purity.

Sequenced material: Tregs sorted from blood. This TCR derives from a female donor with breast cancer. The sequence is built from TRBV12-3 or TRBV12-4 and TRBJ1-2, with the D segment identity uncertain. The CDR3 protein is CASSLLKFYGYTF. The base sequence is TGTGCCAGCAGTTTACTAAAGTTCTATGGCTACACCTTC.